The clone carrying this T cell receptor (beta chain) was recorded once. The sample belongs to a study of blood T cell repertoires in COVID-19. On the study more broadly: Sources were T cells, B-cell-depleted T cells, or PBMCs; the material itself was cDNA or gDNA.

The germline V gene has CDR1 SGDLS and CDR2 YYNGEE. CDR3 length: 13 residues. V dropped 2 bases and J dropped 6; count of bases not matched to a gene: 4. Sequencing was performed with immunoSEQ multiplex PCR; in TCRdb, only in-frame clones are kept and a portion is missing. The sample has about 440,000 clones, roughly 89% seen once. The sample consisted of peripheral blood. This receptor was identified in a woman in her thirties with acute or convalescent COVID-19. The chain couples TRBV9 to TRBJ1-2, with 7 bases aligning to TRBD1. CDR3 sequence reads: CASSVEGQDGYTF. Here the CDR3 DNA reads TGTGCCAGCAGCGTGGAAGGACAGGATGGCTACACCTTC.